This TCR beta chain appears in the sequencing data of a study of blood T cell repertoires in COVID-19 (TCRdb year 2020). A note on the overall study: The collaborator samples originated in the United States, Italy and Spain and spanned the acute and convalescent phases of COVID-19. The prospective study material was composed of cDNA or gDNA derived from T cells, B-cell-depleted T cells, or PBMCs. The dataset comprised deeply sampled blood TCRbeta repertoires from subjects exposed to, actively infected with, or recovered from COVID-19. The repertoires were made available in a free public database intended to serve as a resource for research on the immune response to SARS-CoV-2. The samples were drawn from two sources: the first 160 participants of the ongoing ImmuneRACE study, and 1,000 to 1,500 subjects contributed by 6 global collaborators. Nearly every sample came with metadata listing a de-identified subject ID, COVID-19 status, age in years and sex. Where available, HLA class I and class II types were taken from metadata supplied by the sample provider and were not determined by assay-based typing.

With regard to this clone: The clone's antigen remains unknown. Per-base quality was not reported, and no clone a single base away is much larger than it.

CDR1 MDHEN and CDR2 SYDVKM are derived from the germline V gene. Taken from cysteine to phenylalanine, the CDR3 has 14 residues. The DNA shown is the 42-base CDR3, in frame from base 1. Trimming takes 6 bases from V and 4 bases from J, and the germline ends sit 15 bases apart. TCRbeta CDR3 regions were amplified from genomic DNA using the immunoSEQ Assay, a bias-controlled multiplex PCR. The paper's data handling went like this. The number of nucleated cells in each sample was estimated by amplification of reference gene primers within the assay. Sequence reads were collapsed and filtered to measure the absolute abundance of every unique TCRbeta CDR3 rearrangement. For each sample, productive Simpson clonality was calculated as the square root of Simpson's diversity index across productive rearrangements. Here the immuneACCESS table is served through TCRdb, limited to in-frame sequences with V and J called. Missing clones are a known gap in these copies; in checked studies unresolved V genes cover under half, and the rest lacks a known reason. From that table come the V and J calls and clone size; the DNA was used to work out D and trimming. This sample has about 190,000 clones in its table, and 88% of those were observed once. The ten largest account for approximately 6% of the sample.

What the work shows at the level of the full study, not this receptor alone: The quantity of clinical and demographic metadata differed by source and by participant and was supplied without curation.

Whole blood was collected in K2EDTA tubes by collaborating institutions according to the institutions' own protocols. For TCRbeta analysis, collaborator samples were shipped as frozen whole blood, as isolated PBMCs, or as DNA extracted from either sample type. What was sequenced was peripheral blood. The clonotype comes from a man in his forties or fifties with active or convalescent COVID-19. This receptor chain uses TRBV28 and TRBJ1-1; the D gene lacks a confident call. In nucleotides, the sequence is TGTGCCAGCAGCCTAGAGCAGTCCTTCACTGAAGCTTTCTTT. Translated, this gives CASSLEQSFTEAFF.